This T cell receptor (beta chain) emerged from a study of T cell responses to AZD1222 COVID-19 vaccine. The germline CDR1 and CDR2 sequences are LGHDT and YNNKEL (reference sequence). This CDR3 has 16 amino acids. Trimming left V 2 bases short and J 3 bases short, with 16 bases between. Data came from immunoSEQ multiplex PCR; TCRdb stores just in-frame clones and leaves some out. The data contain more than 100,000 clones, 93% of them singletons. The specimen comprised peripheral blood, sampled on day 0 of AZD1222 vaccination. The receptor's source is an adult in good health. The chain links TRBV3-1 (or the pseudogene TRBV3-2) to TRBJ2-5, with a possible D match to TRBD1 (5 bases). The CDR3 coding sequence is TGTGCCAGCAGCCAAAGGTATAGGGGTTACGAAGAGACCCAGTACTTC. This encodes CASSQRYRGYEETQYF.